This TCR beta chain was observed in a study of vaccination and CD4 T cells after COVID-19 (dated by TCRdb to the early 2020s). In terms of the full investigation: Convalescent patients had a positive SARS-CoV-2 result on nasal swab PCR, and of these patients, several had mild disease and one had severe disease. Post-vaccine blood samples were collected a median of about 11 weeks after the second vaccine dose, ranging from roughly 13 to 250 days. Post-COVID blood samples were collected from convalescent patients a median of around 100 days after diagnosis, with a range of about 30 to 161 days. The cultures were stimulated with overlapping spike peptide pools from SARS-CoV-2 and from the common cold coronaviruses HCoV-NL63, HCoV-OC43 and HCoV-229E. The convalescent cohort comprised six males and four females, including two Hispanic individuals, seven Caucasians, two Asians and one multiracial person. As controls, cultures received a CEFX viral epitope pool (the positive control), an HIV-1 Nef peptide pool (the negative control), or no peptide at all. Participants received two doses of either the Pfizer-BioNTech BNT162b2 vaccine (n=8) or the Moderna mRNA-1273 vaccine (n=2). In 10 COVID-19 convalescent patients and a handful of infection-naive healthy vaccine recipients, the spike-specific CD4+ TCR repertoire before mRNA vaccination was compared with the repertoire after mRNA vaccination.

Preparation of the library involved PCR. At the Johns Hopkins FTIC core, DNA from the cultured CD4+ T cells underwent TCR sequencing with the Oncomine TCR Beta short-read assay. The QIAamp micro DNA kit was used to extract genomic DNA from the cultured CD4+ T cells. Oncomine TCR Beta libraries from cultured CD4+ T cells were pooled with unique dual indexes and sequenced on an Illumina iSeq 100. On the study's bioinformatics: Non-productive sequences were removed, and CDR3s not starting with C, not ending with F or W, or shorter than 7 amino acids were discarded. The MANAFEST web application was used to identify antigen-specific clonotypes by comparing peptide-stimulated wells against reference wells and other culture wells. An FDR below 0.05, an odds ratio above 5, and a productive frequency above 0.1% in at least two of three replicate wells were required for clones to be considered positive. Clonotypes that were significantly expanded in both SARS-CoV-2 spike wells and at least one common cold coronavirus spike condition were defined as cross-reactive. Using R version 3.6.1, CDR3 homology was evaluated through Levenshtein distances (stringdist) along with unrooted phylogenetic trees (ape). The public reads were run again by TCRdb, first through fastp at Q25 and then through MiXCR, and only productive beta chains were kept. Rows with one shared CDR3 protein collapse into an entry with the most common genes and DNA. TCRdb, rather than the study authors, made the V and J calls. This sample is represented by 8,500 to 9,500 distinct CDR3 sequences; approximately 60% of them were singletons. Roughly 12% of the sample goes to the ten largest clones.

In regard to this clonotype: No cognate antigen has been identified for it. Per-base qualities were not stored, and no clone one base away is much larger.

The sample's treatment or condition label is to be understood as: approximately nine-day PBMC culture with coronavirus spike peptide pools or control peptides (ViraFEST assay). The ViraFEST assay, used in the study, expanded antigen-specific T cells with peptide pools and then identified the expanded clonotypes through TCR sequencing. The convalescent patients' positive SARS-CoV-2 PCR tests fell between March and December 2020, which was before the Alpha, Beta and Delta variants emerged in the United States. PBMCs were cultured at around 2 million per well in IMDM supplemented with approximately 5.4% human AB serum and about 9.5 IU/ml IL-2, with around 10 ug/ml peptide pools added. On days 3 and 7, half of the culture medium was replaced with fresh IL-2-containing medium. After about 11 days of culture, CD4+ T cells were isolated by negative selection using the EasySep CD4+ T cell isolation kit. PBMCs were separated from whole blood using Ficoll-Paque Plus gradient centrifugation and then either used fresh or cryopreserved at -140C. In general, triplicate wells were set up for every culture condition.

Findings and caveats that apply to the study as a whole: Although the median number of SARS-CoV-2-reactive clonotypes went up from 21 after infection to some 37 after vaccination, the increase was not significant. In convalescent patients, a median approximately 89% of post-vaccine SARS-CoV-2-reactive clones were detected only after vaccination, suggesting vaccine-specific priming. Of the vaccine-specific clones found in convalescent patients, nearly all (304 of 307) were mono-reactive for SARS-CoV-2 spike instead of being cross-reactive with common cold coronaviruses. The number of convalescent patients in the study was relatively small, and the study did not examine early timepoints following natural infection.

The TCR sequence derives from a human donor with COVID-19. The sequencing used cultured CD4+ T cells from blood, collected after SARS-CoV-2 vaccination.

The DNA sequence is TGTGCGATCAGGAGGGGACAGGGGAACACCGGGGAGCTGTTTTTT. Translated, it reads CAIRRGQGNTGELFF. The rearranged segments are TRBV7-9 and TRBJ2-2; 9 bases in the junction line up with TRBD1. CDR1 and CDR2, looked up from the germline V gene (reference sequence), are SEHNR and FQNEAQ. The CDR3 covers 15 residues, taking in both the cysteine and the phenylalanine. Only the CDR3 DNA is retained, 45 bases long and in frame from the first base.